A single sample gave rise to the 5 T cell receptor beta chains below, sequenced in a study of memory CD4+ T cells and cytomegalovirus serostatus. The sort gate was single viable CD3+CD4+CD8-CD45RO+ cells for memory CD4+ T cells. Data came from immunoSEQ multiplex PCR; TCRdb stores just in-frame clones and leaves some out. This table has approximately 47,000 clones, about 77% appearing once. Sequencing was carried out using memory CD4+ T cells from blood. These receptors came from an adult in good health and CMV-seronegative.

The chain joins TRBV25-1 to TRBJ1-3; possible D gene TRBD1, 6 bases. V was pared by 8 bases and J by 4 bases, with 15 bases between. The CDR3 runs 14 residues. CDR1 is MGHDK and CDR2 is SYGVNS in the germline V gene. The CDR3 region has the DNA TGTGCCAGCTCTACAGGGTTGGGAGGAAACACCATATATTTT. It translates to CASSTGLGGNTIYF.

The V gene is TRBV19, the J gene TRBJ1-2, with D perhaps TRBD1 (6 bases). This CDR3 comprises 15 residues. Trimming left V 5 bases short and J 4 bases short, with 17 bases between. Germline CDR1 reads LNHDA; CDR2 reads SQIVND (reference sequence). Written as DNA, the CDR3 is TGTGCCAGTAGTCCGCGACAGGCGAAGGGCTATGGCTACACCTTC. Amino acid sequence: CASSPRQAKGYGYTF.

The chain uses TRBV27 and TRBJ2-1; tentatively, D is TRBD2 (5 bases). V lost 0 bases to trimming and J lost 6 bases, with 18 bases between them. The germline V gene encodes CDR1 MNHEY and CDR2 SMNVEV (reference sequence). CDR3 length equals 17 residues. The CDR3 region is CASSLSFTRVSGNEQFF. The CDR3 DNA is TGTGCCAGCAGTTTATCCTTCACTAGGGTTTCGGGCAATGAGCAGTTCTTC.

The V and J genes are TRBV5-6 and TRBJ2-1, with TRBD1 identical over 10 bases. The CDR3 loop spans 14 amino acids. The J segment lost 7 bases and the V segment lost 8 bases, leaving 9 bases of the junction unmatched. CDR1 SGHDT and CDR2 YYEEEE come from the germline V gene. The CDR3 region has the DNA TGTGCCAGTTTCGTTGGACAGGGGGTAAATGAGCAGTTCTTC. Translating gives CASFVGQGVNEQFF.

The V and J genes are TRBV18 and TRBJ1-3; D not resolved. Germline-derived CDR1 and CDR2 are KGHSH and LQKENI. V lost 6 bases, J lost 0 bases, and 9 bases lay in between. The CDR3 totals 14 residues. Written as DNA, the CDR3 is TGTGCCAGCTCGGCGGGGATCTCTGGAAACACCATATATTTT. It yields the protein CASSAGISGNTIYF.